This T cell receptor (beta chain) was captured by sequencing in a study of early T cells in non-severe SARS-CoV-2 infection. At the level of the study: Sequencing of bulk RNA from unsorted whole blood was done, without chain pairing. Points from the study as a whole: Sequences matched to VDJdb favored anti-spike CD8 responses, while private and CD4 specificities were missed.

This CDR3 region has 15 residues. Germline values: CDR1 SGHRS, CDR2 YFSETQ. The ends were cut back, 3 bases at V and 0 bases at J, with 13 bases in the middle. Unique molecular identifiers were added to individual cDNA molecules. TCRdb itself ran the 5' RACE reads through MiXCR, one entry per CDR3 protein. The repertoire holds roughly 40,000 distinct CDR3 sequences, roughly 5.7% seen once, with approximately 5% in the top ten. In this sample, this clonotype turned up many times. The antigen is unknown. This clonotype was sampled from an adult who was a healthcare worker with PCR-confirmed SARS-CoV-2 infection or an uninfected control (not recorded which). The sample was whole blood. The chain links TRBV5-1 to TRBJ2-7; D is possibly TRBD1 (6 bases). The CDR3 sequence is CASSSPTGSSYEQYF. The DNA for the CDR3 is TGCGCCAGCAGCTCCCCGACAGGAAGCTCCTACGAGCAGTACTTC.